The 10 T cell receptor beta chains listed next were all sequenced from one sample in a study of response to subunit inactivated influenza vaccine. MiXCR was run by TCRdb on the RT-PCR reads, yielding one entry per CDR3 protein. The sample lists around 480,000 distinct CDR3 sequences, approximately 10% seen once, with approximately 12% in the top ten. Sequenced here: PBMCs from blood, sampled roughly 47 days after vaccination. The receptors come from a man aged 45-65 years who received an inactivated influenza vaccine.

The CDR3 DNA reads TGCAGTGCTAGAGAGCCGGGGACAGGGGTCAATGAGCAGTTCTTC. This codes for CSAREPGTGVNEQFF. The chain is built from TRBV20-1 and TRBJ2-1; 10 positions agree with TRBD1. The V gene end was trimmed by 0 bases and the J gene end by 6 bases; junction bases not matched to a gene: 5. CDR1 and CDR2 from the germline V gene are DFQATT and SNEGSKA (reference sequence). This CDR3 is 15 amino acids long.

Points on this clonotype: Possible read error: a much larger clone is one base away. Here the CDR3 omits its conserved ending phenylalanine or tryptophan, so a read error is the likely source. The chain carries TRBV27 and TRBJ1-6; 7 bases agree with TRBD1. J lost 9 bases, V lost 3 bases, and 11 bases had no gene match. The CDR3 consists of 16 residues. The V gene's germline CDR1 is MNHEY and CDR2 SMNVEV (reference sequence). The CDR3 region is CASSFRGDSMFSPLHI. CDR3 nucleotides: TGTGCCAGCAGTTTCCGGGGGGACAGCATGTTTTCACCCCTCCACATT.

The V and J genes are TRBV28 and TRBJ2-2; 11 bases align to TRBD2. Per the germline V gene, CDR1 is MDHEN and CDR2 is SYDVKM. J gave up 4 bases and V 1 base, and 5 bases lay outside the gene matches. There are 17 residues in the CDR3. CDR3 sequence (DNA): TGTGCCAGCAGTTTATTATTGCTAGCGGGAGGCACCGGGGAGCTGTTTTTT. Translated, it gives CASSLLLLAGGTGELFF.

This clonotype occurred a few times. The V gene is TRBV27, the J gene TRBJ2-7; maybe TRBD2 (6 bases). Germline CDR1 is MNHEY and CDR2 is SMNVEV (reference sequence). V was clipped by 6 bases and J by 3 bases, with 15 bases between them. The CDR3 length is 14 residues. This CDR3 reads CASRLGTGSYEQYF. The CDR3 bases are TGTGCCAGCAGGCTGGGTACCGGGAGCTACGAGCAGTACTTC.

This sequence joins TRBV20-1 and TRBJ2-5; 7 bases agree with TRBD1. The junction had 7 bases not matched to a gene; V was cut back by 2 bases and J by 4 bases. Germline assignment: CDR1 DFQATT and CDR2 SNEGSKA (reference sequence). The CDR3 is 14 residues long. CDR3 DNA: TGCAGTGCTAGAAGTGAAAGGGGGCGAGAGACCCAGTACTTC. The encoded protein is CSARSERGRETQYF.

This clonotype has a handful of counts. The chain recombines TRBV12-3 or TRBV12-4 with TRBJ2-3; 7 positions match TRBD2. The CDR3 runs 16 residues. The junction had 12 bases not matched to a gene; V was cut back by 7 bases and J by 2 bases. The CDR3 DNA follows: TGTGCCAGCAAAAAGACCCGGGACTATCTCACAGATACGCAGTATTTT. This translates into CASKKTRDYLTDTQYF.

The table lists this clonotype with a few counts. V usage is TRBV2 and J usage is TRBJ2-1; D is unresolved. Germline CDR1 is SNHLY and CDR2 is FYNNEI. Trimming left V 8 bases short and J 9 bases short, with 8 bases between. The CDR3 runs 10 residues. CDR3 sequence: CASSRVEQFF. CDR3 DNA: TGTGCCAGCTCCCGGGTTGAGCAGTTCTTC.

The chain carries TRBV11-2 and TRBJ1-1; no clear D gene. This CDR3 is 17 amino acids long. The V end was cut by 1 base, the J end by 3 bases, with 18 bases between. Germline CDR1 reads SGHAT; CDR2 reads FQNNGV. In nucleotides, the CDR3 is TGTGCCAGCAGCTTAGGCCTTCGGGGAAAGAGGGACACTGAAGCTTTCTTT. Translating it yields CASSLGLRGKRDTEAFF.

There are many counts of this clonotype. The chain employs TRBV29-1 and TRBJ2-1, with D hard to call. The CDR3 extends over 14 amino acids. Trimming took 4 bases from V and 4 from J, leaving 14 bases between them. Germline V gives CDR1 SQVTM, CDR2 ANQGSEA. The CDR3 DNA reads as TGCAGCGTTGGGTGGGATTGGGTTTACAATGAGCAGTTCTTC. It yields the protein CSVGWDWVYNEQFF.

This clonotype was seen only a few times. V usage is TRBV6-1 and J usage is TRBJ2-6, with D hard to call. CDR3 length equals 15 residues. The V gene lost 6 bases and the J gene lost 0 bases, with 9 bases spanning the gap. The germline V gene encodes CDR1 MNHNS and CDR2 SASEGT. CDR3 coding DNA: TGTGCCAGCAGACCAGGATCCTCTGGGGCCAACGTCCTGACTTTC. This gives the protein CASRPGSSGANVLTF.